This TCR beta chain was sequenced in a study of response to subunit inactivated influenza vaccine. CDR3 length: 12 amino acids. CDR1 is MNHEY, CDR2 SVGAGI, per germline. Trimming cost V 10 bases and J 8 bases; bases outside gene matches: 8. Overall study results and limits: Seasonal influenza vaccination, on each occasion, was suggested by the authors to recruit few new T cells.

As for this clonotype: Its matching antigen is unknown.

Using its own MiXCR run on the RT-PCR reads, TCRdb lists one record per CDR3 protein. The top ten hold 6% to 9.5% of the sample, which has roughly 650,000 distinct CDR3 sequences, around 15% seen once. This specimen consisted of PBMCs from blood, obtained roughly 15 days before vaccination. This chain connects TRBV6-5 to TRBJ2-1, with 7 bases that match TRBD2. The source is a man between 50 and 59 years old who received an inactivated influenza vaccine. CDR3 in amino acids: CATRLAFDEQFF. CDR3 nucleotides: TGTGCCACCAGACTAGCATTCGATGAGCAGTTCTTC.